Sequencing of this TCR beta chain was carried out in a study of T cells in Graves' hyperthyroidism and ophthalmopathy. Overall study: Blood was drawn when the patient was first diagnosed and still untreated.

The V segment lost 7 bases and the J segment 0 bases; nucleotides outside the gene matches: 2. CDR3 length: 15 residues. Germline V lookup: CDR1 MDHEN, CDR2 SYDVKM. Amplification yielded TCR beta CDR3 regions, with RNA transcripts as the source. The HTBI primer set served for first-round RT-PCR of the TCR CDR3. TCRdb reprocessed the multiplex PCR reads via MiXCR and lists one record per CDR3 protein. The table lists some 580,000 distinct CDR3 sequences, roughly 15% of them singletons. Study results and limitations: Ophthalmopathy could be told apart from stable hyperthyroidism with a 13 V-J model.

With regard to this clonotype: What it binds is not known.

Uncontrolled infection, other autoimmune disease, pregnancy or lactation disqualified patients from enrolment. The sequence derives from a woman in her 40s with Graves' ophthalmopathy. Sequences were obtained from blood. The V gene is TRBV28, the J gene TRBJ2-1; the match to TRBD2 covers 11 bases. Here the CDR3 DNA reads TGTGCCAGCACTAGCGGGGGGATCTCCTACAATGAGCAGTTCTTC. It yields the protein CASTSGGISYNEQFF.